These 20 T cell receptor beta chains were all obtained from the same sample, sequenced in a study of blood T cell repertoires in COVID-19. The repertoire was sequenced with immunoSEQ multiplex PCR; TCRdb's copy has only in-frame clones and lacks some. The repertoire holds approximately 300,000 clones, with roughly 90% as singletons. The sequencing sample was made of peripheral blood. Source of these receptors: a young man with active or convalescent COVID-19.

A single count supports this clone. The CDR3 nucleotides read TGTGCCAGCAGCACCTCGGGACAGCTTAACTATGGCTACACCTTC. Translating gives CASSTSGQLNYGYTF. The chain couples TRBV7-9 to TRBJ1-2, with 7 positions matching TRBD1. J gave up 1 base and V 5 bases, and 7 bases lay outside the gene matches. CDR1 and CDR2 (germline): SEHNR, FQNEAQ (reference sequence). The CDR3 consists of 15 residues.

The chain uses TRBV11-1 and TRBJ2-3; 9 nucleotides agree with TRBD2. With V trimmed by 6 bases and J by 4 bases, 11 bases remained unmatched. The CDR3 is 16 amino acids. Germline loops: CDR1 SGHAT, CDR2 FQDESV (reference sequence). The CDR3 region has the DNA TGTGCCAGCAGACCTCTAGCGGGGTTAGGGTCAGATACGCAGTATTTT. Its protein is CASRPLAGLGSDTQYF.

This chain connects TRBV21-1 to TRBJ2-5; the table's D call TRBD2 went unverified against the DNA. TRBV21-1 is listed as a pseudogene. The CDR3 runs 15 residues. CDR3 bases: TGTGCCAGCAGCCCCGGAGTTGGTTTGTCAGAGACCCAGTACTTC. Its translation: CASSPGVGLSETQYF.

The genes are TRBV19 and TRBJ1-1; D is unclear. The length of the CDR3 is 13 residues. CDR1 and CDR2 from the germline V gene are LNHDA and SQIVND (reference sequence). Trimming pared 3 bases from V and 4 bases from J, leaving 9 bases between. CDR3 bases: TGTGCCAGTAGTATCGGAGGAAGCACTGAAGCTTTCTTT. It is translated as CASSIGGSTEAFF.

The rearrangement joins TRBV19 to TRBJ2-2, with D tentatively TRBD1 (6 bases). Trimming cost V 5 bases and J 6 bases, with 13 bases left between them. The CDR3 loop spans 14 amino acids. The germline V gene has CDR1 LNHDA and CDR2 SQIVND (reference sequence). The CDR3 DNA sequence: TGTGCCAGTAGTCTCACACAGGGATCCGGGGAGCTGTTTTTT. The encoded protein is CASSLTQGSGELFF.

This chain links TRBV2 with TRBJ1-2, with unresolved D. CDR1 and CDR2 from the germline V gene are SNHLY and FYNNEI. V lost 0 bases and J lost 8, with 4 bases in between. The CDR3 extends over 11 amino acids. The CDR3 coding sequence is TGTGCCAGCAGTGAAGCCTTCGGCTACACCTTC. Encoded protein: CASSEAFGYTF. Full variable domain (missing parts from reference TRBV2 and TRBJ1-2): EPEVTQTPSHQVTQMGQEVILRCVPISNHLYFYWYRQILGQKVEFLVSFYNNEISEKSEIFDDQFSVERPDGSNFTLKIRSTKLEDSAMYFCASSEAFGYTFGSGTRLTVV.

Written as DNA, the CDR3 is TGTGCCAGTAGTCAGGGGCACCTGAACACTGAAGCTTTCTTT. Translating gives CASSQGHLNTEAFF. J is TRBJ1-1 and V is TRBV19; D perhaps matches TRBD1 (6 bases). V was shortened by 5 bases and J by 0 bases, with 10 bases between the two germline ends. Germline-derived CDR1 and CDR2 are LNHDA and SQIVND (reference sequence). The CDR3 contains 14 residues.

The chain couples TRBV19 to TRBJ2-3; the match to TRBD2 covers 10 bases. CDR3 length: 17 residues. The V gene's germline CDR1 is LNHDA and CDR2 SQIVND (reference sequence). J gave up 4 bases and V 6 bases, and 13 bases lay outside the gene matches. The CDR3 DNA follows: TGTGCCAGTAGCCGAACGCCTAGCGGGAGTCTCTCAGATACGCAGTATTTT. Protein sequence: CASSRTPSGSLSDTQYF.

With respect to this clone: This CDR3 is also generated by other DNA sequences in the sample. The V gene is TRBV27, the J gene TRBJ1-1, with TRBD1 as a possible D gene (6 bases). The CDR3 spans 13 residues. Germline V lookup: CDR1 MNHEY, CDR2 SMNVEV (reference sequence). V was clipped by 2 bases and J by 4 bases, with 8 bases between them. The CDR3 DNA is TGTGCCAGCAGTTTAGACAGGCGCACTGAAGCTTTCTTT. Translating it yields CASSLDRRTEAFF.

The chain combines TRBV7-2 with TRBJ2-7, with D maybe TRBD1 (6 bases). V was shortened by 7 bases and J by 3 bases, with 28 bases between the two germline ends. Germline CDR1 reads SGHTA; CDR2 reads FQGNSA. The CDR3 has 18 residues. Here the CDR3 DNA reads TGTGCCAGCAACGCTGGATGGGGCGACAGGATCAGATTCTACGAGCAGTACTTC. As protein: CASNAGWGDRIRFYEQYF.

This clone has just one count. The CDR3 nucleotides are TGTGCCAGCAGCTTCTACGGGGGAAACACTGAAGCTTTCTTT. It translates to CASSFYGGNTEAFF. The chain has TRBV5-8 and TRBJ1-1; perhaps TRBD1 as D (5 bases). This CDR3 is 14 amino acids long. Germline CDR1 SGHTS, CDR2 YDEGEE. Trimming took off 2 bases at V and 2 bases at J, with 10 bases between the two ends.

This rearrangement joins TRBV28 to TRBJ2-7, with TRBD1 identical over 8 bases. The CDR3 consists of 11 residues. Germline trimming cut 7 bases from V and 6 bases from J; bases unmatched to any gene: 2. Germline CDR1 and CDR2: MDHEN and SYDVKM. The CDR3 nucleotides read TGTGCCAGCAAGGACAGGGTCGAGCAGTACTTC. It is translated as CASKDRVEQYF.

This clone was seen a handful of times. The rearrangement links TRBV12-3 or TRBV12-4 to TRBJ1-1; the match to TRBD1 covers 8 bases. The trim removed 6 bases at V and 10 bases at J, leaving 7 bases unmatched. The CDR3 is 12 residues long. The CDR3 DNA follows: TGTGCCAGCAGCCTAGGACAGGGTGGAGCTTTCTTT. Protein product: CASSLGQGGAFF.

The chain has TRBV7-8 and TRBJ2-1, with TRBD2 as a possible D gene (6 bases). The V end lost 4 bases, the J end lost 0 bases, and 10 bases lay between the germline ends. CDR1 is SGHVS and CDR2 is FQNEAQ in the germline V gene. The CDR3 runs 15 residues. The CDR3 DNA follows: TGTGCCAGCAGCTACGGCGGGGTCTCCTACAATGAGCAGTTCTTC. The encoded protein is CASSYGGVSYNEQFF.

The J gene is TRBJ1-5, the V gene TRBV2, with 7 nucleotides matching TRBD1. J lost 4 bases, V lost 3 bases, and 9 bases had no gene match. The CDR3 consists of 16 residues. Germline V CDR1 and CDR2: SNHLY, FYNNEI. This CDR3 is CASSEILRGRNQPQHF. CDR3 nucleotide sequence: TGTGCCAGCAGTGAGATTTTGAGGGGGCGAAATCAGCCCCAGCATTTT.

This chain connects TRBV12-3 or TRBV12-4 to TRBJ1-5; D is ambiguous. V was shortened by 5 bases and J by 9 bases, with 11 bases between the two germline ends. The CDR3 totals 12 residues. CDR3 region: CASSEILTPQHF. The CDR3 bases are TGTGCCAGCAGTGAAATACTAACGCCCCAGCATTTT.

This sequence joins TRBV7-9 and TRBJ2-1, with TRBD1 identical over 9 bases. Trimming took 5 bases from V and 2 from J; bases not matched to a gene: 13. The germline V gene encodes CDR1 SEHNR and CDR2 FQNEAQ (reference sequence). The CDR3 is 18 residues long. CDR3 amino acids: CASSPPGSYRGPYNEQFF. The CDR3, as DNA: TGTGCCAGCAGCCCCCCTGGTTCGTACAGGGGGCCCTACAATGAGCAGTTCTTC.

The chain combines TRBV7-9 with TRBJ1-2; no clear D. Germline V CDR1 and CDR2: SEHNR, FQNEAQ (reference sequence). The CDR3 runs 11 residues. Trimming cost V 3 bases and J 10 bases, with 9 bases left between them. CDR3 coding DNA: TGTGCCAGCAGCTTTAGCCGGGACTACACCTTC. As protein: CASSFSRDYTF.

The chain links TRBV9 to TRBJ2-1; a possible D gene is TRBD1 (6 bases). Trimming removed 3 bases from V and 3 bases from J, with 16 bases in between. The CDR3 loop spans 16 amino acids. Germline-derived CDR1 and CDR2 are SGDLS and YYNGEE. CDR3 residues: CASSAIQGSLYNEQFF. As DNA, the CDR3 is TGTGCCAGCAGCGCAATACAGGGCTCCCTCTACAATGAGCAGTTCTTC.

V gene TRBV2 combines with J gene TRBJ2-7; 7 positions match TRBD1. The V segment lost 10 bases and the J segment 3 bases; nucleotides outside the gene matches: 9. Germline V CDR1 and CDR2: SNHLY, FYNNEI. The CDR3 consists of 13 residues. The CDR3, as DNA: TGTGCCACAGCCGGGACAGCAAACTACGAGCAGTACTTC. Encoded protein: CATAGTANYEQYF.